In this sample, the clone carrying this T cell receptor (beta chain) turned up once. The antigen is unknown. Unique-molecular-identifier-tagged TCR beta cDNA libraries were used. From around 0.96 to 9.9 million T cells, roughly 0.5 million cDNA molecules were obtained. Each CDR3 protein is one row after TCRdb ran MiXCR on the PCR reads. The profile shows fewer than 550,000 distinct CDR3 sequences, approximately 31% of them singletons. The CDR3 loop spans 14 amino acids. Looked up from germline, CDR1 is MDHEN and CDR2 is SYDVKM. J was trimmed by 5 bases and V by 5 bases; bases with no gene match: 8. The sample originates from a study of post-analysis software for immune sequencing data. Turning to the study itself: Secondary progressive, relapsing-remitting and progressive-relapsing multiple sclerosis were among the included disease courses.

General observations from the study: Pronounced co-clustering by F measure was evident among identically batched samples. Among multiple sclerosis patients, normalized Chao1 diversity was significantly below that of controls. Compared with controls, patients had more of 4 to 6 TRBV segments, including TRBV5-6, TRBV5-1 and TRBV20-1.

Sequenced: blood. The chain employs TRBV28 and TRBJ1-1; 7 nucleotides align to TRBD1. The sequence derives from a girl younger than 18 with multiple sclerosis. The CDR3 DNA is TGTGCCAGCAGTCGACAGGGTTCGTGTACTGAAGCTTTCTTT. This translates into CASSRQGSCTEAFF.